Listed below are T cell receptor beta chains from one sample, sequenced in a study of tissue T cells after allogeneic stem cell transplantation. Using immunoSEQ multiplex PCR, the repertoire was profiled, and TCRdb retains in-frame clones only, with some absent. The table lists approximately 12,000 clones, 70% of them singletons. Sequenced material: tissue from the right colon, taken at autopsy. Receptor source: a woman aged 18-49 years with breast cancer. Both conserved end residues are part of each CDR3. D genes are given only for firm matches. Size tells how often a clone was seen (once, few, many) or the class of an expanded clone, and some rows leave it out.

D gene,J gene,clone size,V gene,CDR3 protein,CDR3 DNA
TRBD1,TRBJ2-5,-,TRBV5-4,CASSLPGQKETQYF,TGTGCCAGCAGCTTGCCGGGACAGAAAGAGACCCAGTACTTC
-,TRBJ1-1,-,TRBV6-5,CASRGGHWITEAFF,TGTGCCAGCAGGGGAGGACACTGGATCACTGAAGCTTTCTTT
TRBD2,TRBJ2-7,-,TRBV6-6,CASSYFGTSESYEQYF,TGTGCCAGCAGTTACTTCGGGACTAGCGAGTCCTACGAGCAGTACTTC
TRBD1,TRBJ1-6,-,TRBV6-5,CASSYLLLTTGSALHF,TGTGCCAGCAGTTACCTTCTACTTACGACAGGGTCGGCCCTCCACTTT
-,TRBJ1-5,-,TRBV7-2,CASSLEKSLPQHF,TGTGCCAGCAGCTTAGAGAAATCGTTGCCCCAGCATTTT
TRBD1,TRBJ2-1,-,TRBV5-8,CASSSLTGDYNEQFF,TGTGCCAGCAGCTCACTGACAGGGGATTACAATGAGCAGTTCTTC
-,TRBJ1-5,few,TRBV6-5,CASSLGQPQPQHF,TGTGCCAGCAGCCTAGGACAGCCTCAGCCCCAGCATTTT
-,TRBJ2-5,-,TRBV6-5,CASRPQGGKETQYF,TGTGCCAGCAGACCTCAGGGGGGTAAAGAGACCCAGTACTTC
TRBD2,TRBJ2-7,once,TRBV4-2,CASSQVSSGSGTYEQYF,TGTGCCAGCAGCCAAGTGTCGAGCGGGAGCGGGACCTACGAGCAGTACTTC
-,TRBJ1-1,once,TRBV7-2,CASSLRHQNTEAFF,TGTGCCAGCAGCTTAAGGCACCAGAACACTGAAGCTTTCTTT
-,TRBJ1-6,-,TRBV5-5,CASSSGGGHNSPLHF,TGTGCCAGCAGCTCAGGCGGTGGGCATAATTCACCCCTCCACTTT
TRBD2,TRBJ2-1,-,TRBV4-3,CASSQDNGGEESLYNEQFF,TGCGCCAGCAGCCAAGACAACGGGGGGGAGGAAAGTCTCTACAATGAGCAGTTCTTC
-,TRBJ2-5,-,TRBV10-3,CAISSESGGGETQYF,TGTGCCATCAGCTCCGAGAGTGGGGGCGGGGAGACCCAGTACTTC
-,TRBJ2-3,-,TRBV7-2,CASSPVMEDTQYF,TGTGCCAGCAGCCCGGTGATGGAAGATACGCAGTATTTT
-,TRBJ2-3,-,TRBV9,CASSLNPGVEDTQYF,TGTGCCAGCAGTCTTAACCCGGGAGTGGAAGATACGCAGTATTTT
-,TRBJ2-5,-,TRBV5-6,CASSLEGFGRRQETQYF,TGTGCCAGCAGCTTGGAGGGTTTTGGCAGGCGACAAGAGACCCAGTACTTC